Listed here are 3 T cell receptor beta chains from one sample, sequenced in a study of cytomegalovirus exposure and HLA in healthy donors (dated by TCRdb to 2017 to 2019). Libraries were made using the immunoSEQ multiplex PCR assay. For the multiplex PCR, a mixture combining 60 forward primers for TCR Vbeta segments and 13 reverse primers for TCR Jbeta segments was used. TCRdb obtained this table from immuneACCESS and retained in-frame rearrangements with V and J assigned. These tables miss some clones; where compared with another copy, unresolved V genes account for less than half of the shortfall, and the remainder is unexplained. The sample includes 100,000 to 150,000 clones, with around 73% observed a single time. The ten largest clones take up about 1.5% of the sample. Sequencing used PBMCs. These receptors originate from a female donor in good health and CMV-seronegative.

The V and J genes are TRBV4-2 and TRBJ2-7; 8 bases match TRBD1. CDR1 is LGHNA and CDR2 is YNFKEQ in the germline V gene. This CDR3 region has 15 residues. V lost 3 bases, J lost 7 bases, and 11 bases stayed unmatched. The CDR3 bases are TGTGCCAGCAGCCAGGGGGAAGACAGGGGTTATGAGCAGTACTTC. It codes for CASSQGEDRGYEQYF.

This clone was detected only a few times. CDR3 region: CASSWGQGEDEQYF. CDR3 in DNA: TGTGCCAGCAGTTGGGGACAGGGTGAAGACGAGCAGTACTTC. The chain carries TRBV6-5 and TRBJ2-7, with TRBD1 matching 9 bases. This CDR3 has 14 residues. With V trimmed by 4 bases and J by 5 bases, 6 bases remained unmatched. CDR1 and CDR2 from the germline V gene are MNHEY and SVGAGI.

The chain has TRBV7-8 and TRBJ2-3; 13 bases fit TRBD2. Germline lookup yields CDR1 SGHVS and CDR2 FQNEAQ. CDR3 length equals 16 residues. V trimming: 2 bases; J trimming: 1 base; junction bases outside the gene matches: 0. CDR3 DNA: TGTGCCAGCAGCTTAACTAGCGGGAGGGGCACAGATACGCAGTATTTT. Amino acid sequence: CASSLTSGRGTDTQYF.